Sequencing of this T cell receptor beta chain was carried out in a study of T cell clones after liver transplantation. The overall study: Pre-transplant mixed lymphocyte reactions yielded third-party-reactive TCRbeta sequences as comparators for graft-donor-reactive sequences. Study-wide results and caveats: In most of the 8 subjects, circulating graft-donor-reactive CD4 TCRbeta sequences fell significantly after transplant.

The CDR3 length is 15 residues. Losses at the gene ends were 1 base for V and 8 bases for J; bases not matched to a gene: 9. CDR1 and CDR2 (germline): MGHRA, YSYEKL. This clone was seen once. Its specificity is not known. Using immunoSEQ multiplex PCR, the repertoire was profiled, and TCRdb retains in-frame clones only, with some absent. The sample includes fewer than 65,000 clones, about nine tenths of them seen just once. The source was CD8+ T cells from blood, collected 12 months after liver transplant. The clonotype originates from a human patient who received a liver transplant. Some T cells here may be from the graft donor. V is TRBV4-1 and J is TRBJ2-7; TRBD2 matches 9 bases. The CDR3 nucleotides are TGCGCCAGCAGCCAAGTAGCGGGAGCCGTTGAGAAGCAGTACTTC. It is translated as CASSQVAGAVEKQYF.